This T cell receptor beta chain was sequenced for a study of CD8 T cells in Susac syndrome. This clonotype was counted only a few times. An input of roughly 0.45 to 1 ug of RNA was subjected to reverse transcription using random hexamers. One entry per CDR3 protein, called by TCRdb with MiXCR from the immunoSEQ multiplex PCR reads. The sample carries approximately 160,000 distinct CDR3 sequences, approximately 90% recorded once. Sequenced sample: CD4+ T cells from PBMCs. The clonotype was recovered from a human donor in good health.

The CDR3 here is CASSLLGKGTEAFF. The CDR3 DNA follows: TGTGCCAGCAGCTTGTTAGGGAAGGGCACTGAAGCTTTCTTT. The chain combines TRBV5-6 with TRBJ1-1, with D uncertain. This CDR3 comprises 14 residues. CDR1 is SGHDT and CDR2 is YYEEEE in the germline V gene. V lost 1 base to trimming and J lost 4 bases, with 11 bases between them.